This TCR beta chain was sequenced for a study of OX40 agonist ivuxolimab in advanced cancers. Study information: Patients were infused with ivuxolimab every 2 weeks at 0.01 to 10 mg/kg. Study conclusions and caveats: Certain nonresponding patients likewise had low normalized T-cell clonal expansion. Partial responders receiving 0.1-3.0 mg/kg showed among the lowest clonal expansion.

Sequencing was performed with immunoSEQ multiplex PCR; in TCRdb, only in-frame clones are kept and a portion is missing. Of some 59,000 clones in the sample, 75% to 85% were seen once. To note about this clone: Its specificity is not known.

Per germline, CDR1 MDHEN and CDR2 SYDVKM. This CDR3 has 13 amino acids. The ends were cut back, 1 base at V and 5 bases at J, with 9 bases in the middle. Blood draws occurred at baseline, cycle 4 day 1, and cycle 7 day 1. The chain is built from TRBV28 and TRBJ2-7; no reliable D call. The source of this sequence is an adult with an advanced solid tumor such as melanoma, head and neck, liver or kidney cancer. Material: CD4+ or CD8+ T cells sorted from blood, obtained in a trial of the OX40 agonist ivuxolimab. CDR3 sequence: CASSLLSPHEQYF. The CDR3 DNA sequence: TGTGCCAGCAGTTTATTGTCTCCCCACGAGCAGTACTTC.